The following is a T cell receptor beta chain sequence with its context. The antigen remains undetermined. The data derive from a study of shared clonotypes between healthy human individuals. Findings and limits, study-wide: Naive CD4 clonotypes were shared across a handful of donors at approximately 5.3%.

CDR1 is SEHNR, CDR2 FQNEAQ, per germline (reference sequence). The CDR3 is made up of 15 amino acids. The V gene lost 3 bases and the J gene lost 8 bases, with 19 bases spanning the gap. Profiling relied on immunoSEQ multiplex PCR, and the TCRdb table lists in-frame clones only, not all of them. Of 2 million to 2.5 million clones listed, approximately 95% are singletons. The sample consisted of naive CD4+ T cells sorted from blood. Subset indicated: CD45RA+ positively selected. The chain joins TRBV7-9 to TRBJ1-2; no reliable D call. The TCR sequence derives from a young man in good health. The CDR3 coding sequence is TGTGCCAGCAGCTTGTCAGGCTATGACTCGGGAGGCTACACCTTC. This gives the protein CASSLSGYDSGGYTF.